The 32 T cell receptor beta chains reported below all come from one sample, sequenced in a study of shared clonotypes between healthy human individuals. The assay was immunoSEQ multiplex PCR, and TCRdb's table has in-frame clones only and misses some. The sample yields some 580,000 clones, roughly 97% seen once. Sequences were obtained from naive CD4+ T cells sorted from blood. Subset indicated: CD45RA+ positively selected. Receptors originate from a woman aged 25 to 39 in good health.

For the CDR3, the DNA is TGTGCCATCAGTGCAATCACCGGGACTGCTGACAATGAGCAGTTCTTC. This codes for CAISAITGTADNEQFF. V gene TRBV10-3 combines with J gene TRBJ2-1, with D perhaps TRBD2 (6 bases). CDR1 and CDR2 (germline): ENHRY, SYGVKD. The CDR3 sequence is 16 residues long. Trimming removed 4 bases from V and 5 bases from J, with 18 bases in between.

CDR3 sequence (DNA): TGTGCCAGCAGCTTAACGGACTATGGCTACACCTTC. This sequence encodes CASSLTDYGYTF. This rearrangement joins TRBV7-9 to TRBJ1-2, with D hard to call. This CDR3 has 12 amino acids. Germline CDR1 is SEHNR and CDR2 is FQNEAQ (reference sequence). V lost 2 bases, J lost 3 bases, and 4 bases lay in between.

V gene TRBV7-8 combines with J gene TRBJ2-1; 13 bases match TRBD2. Germline V lookup: CDR1 SGHVS, CDR2 FQNEAQ. The CDR3 extends over 17 amino acids. The V segment lost 5 bases and the J segment 9 bases; nucleotides outside the gene matches: 13. CDR3 sequence reads: CASSPTGGLAGTGEQFF. CDR3 in DNA: TGTGCCAGCAGCCCCACTGGGGGACTAGCGGGGACCGGTGAGCAGTTCTTC.

The J gene is TRBJ2-3, the V gene TRBV2; 9 bases line up with TRBD2. Unmatched junction bases numbered 11, after V lost 3 bases and J lost 7 bases. This CDR3 has 16 residues. Germline V gene sequence: CDR1 SNHLY, CDR2 FYNNEI. This CDR3 is CASSDRLVAGVHTQYF. DNA of the CDR3: TGTGCCAGCAGTGATCGGTTGGTAGCGGGAGTTCATACGCAGTATTTT.

The rearrangement links TRBV11-2 to TRBJ2-5, with 9 positions matching TRBD2. The J call may be incorrect, as the DNA end agrees better with TRBJ2-7. CDR3 length: 15 amino acids. CDR1 SGHAT and CDR2 FQNNGV come from the germline V gene. The CDR3 protein is CASSLHSGSSYEQYF. The CDR3 DNA is TGTGCCAGCAGCTTACATAGCGGGAGCTCCTACGAGCAGTACTTC.

This chain uses TRBV5-4 with TRBJ1-1, with TRBD1 matching 7 bases. The V segment lost 5 bases and the J segment 0 bases; nucleotides outside the gene matches: 4. The V gene's germline CDR1 is SGHNT and CDR2 YYREEE (reference sequence). This CDR3 comprises 14 residues. The CDR3 reads CASRIQGLNTEAFF. The CDR3 DNA reads as TGTGCCAGCAGGATACAGGGGCTGAACACTGAAGCTTTCTTT.

The CDR3 reads CASSFFLRDGNQPQHF. The DNA for the CDR3 is TGTGCCAGCAGTTTTTTCCTCCGGGACGGAAATCAGCCCCAGCATTTT. The V gene is TRBV28, the J gene TRBJ1-5; weak D call: TRBD1 (5 bases). Germline CDR1 and CDR2: MDHEN and SYDVKM. Trimming pared 3 bases from V and 4 bases from J, leaving 16 bases between. The CDR3 is 16 amino acids.

The chain recombines TRBV7-9 with TRBJ2-1, with 12 bases matching TRBD1. The CDR3 sequence is 18 residues long. The ends lost 1 base at V and 7 bases at J; junction bases unmatched: 11. The V gene's germline CDR1 is SEHNR and CDR2 FQNEAQ (reference sequence). The CDR3 nucleotides are TGTGCCAGCAGCTTAGTCCCCTGGGACAGGGGGCGCTGGAATGAGCAGTTCTTC. Amino acids: CASSLVPWDRGRWNEQFF.

The count of this clone is one. V gene TRBV10-3 combines with J gene TRBJ1-6; D remains unclear. Trimming left V 5 bases short and J 5 bases short, with 7 bases between. Germline V lookup: CDR1 ENHRY, CDR2 SYGVKD. This CDR3 contains 13 residues. The CDR3, as DNA: TGTGCCATCAGTCCCCACAATAATTCACCCCTCCACTTT. This translates into CAISPHNNSPLHF.

This sequence joins TRBV2 and TRBJ2-7, with TRBD1 identical over 9 bases. Germline CDR1 is SNHLY and CDR2 is FYNNEI. With 7 bases clipped from V and 0 bases from J, the junction kept 4 bases outside the gene matches. The CDR3 sequence is 14 residues long. The CDR3 spells CASNLDRGSYEQYF. CDR3 in DNA: TGTGCCAGCAATTTGGACAGGGGCTCCTACGAGCAGTACTTC.

The gene calls are TRBV5-1 and TRBJ2-1; D might be TRBD1 (6 bases). The CDR3 sequence is 14 residues long. V gave up 1 base and J gave up 5 bases, with 10 bases separating them. Germline loops: CDR1 SGHRS, CDR2 YFSETQ. CDR3 region: CASSLRPGDNEQFF. The CDR3 nucleotides read TGCGCCAGCAGCTTGCGGCCAGGGGACAATGAGCAGTTCTTC.

This clone is a singleton in its sample. The rearrangement joins TRBV5-1 to TRBJ2-3, with 11 bases aligning to TRBD2. CDR1 and CDR2 from the germline V gene are SGHRS and YFSETQ. The CDR3 extends over 16 amino acids. J gave up 4 bases and V 4 bases, and 8 bases lay outside the gene matches. CDR3 nucleotide sequence: TGCGCCAGCAGCCCCGGGACTAGCGGTGCCTCAGATACGCAGTATTTT. This sequence encodes CASSPGTSGASDTQYF.

For the CDR3, the DNA is TGTGCCAGCAGGGGACTAGCACGAGAGACCCAGTACTTC. Protein sequence: CASRGLARETQYF. The rearrangement links TRBV2 to TRBJ2-5, with 9 nucleotides matching TRBD2. The germline CDR1 and CDR2 sequences are SNHLY and FYNNEI. With 6 bases clipped from V and 4 bases from J, the junction kept 3 bases outside the gene matches. The CDR3 spans 13 residues.

The CDR3 DNA sequence: TGCGCCAGCAGCTTGGGGGGCACCTTGGACGAGCAGTACTTC. Translated: CASSLGGTLDEQYF. The chain recombines TRBV5-1 with TRBJ2-7; maybe TRBD1 (5 bases). Trimming stripped 0 bases from V and 5 bases from J, with 12 bases between. CDR1 SGHRS and CDR2 YFSETQ come from the germline V gene. This CDR3 has 14 amino acids.

The chain joins TRBV7-9 to TRBJ2-2; 10 bases agree with TRBD2. Germline loops: CDR1 SEHNR, CDR2 FQNEAQ (reference sequence). The junction had 6 bases not matched to a gene; V was cut back by 6 bases and J by 2 bases. This CDR3 is 16 amino acids long. CDR3 amino acids: CASRGGTSVNTGELFF. The CDR3 bases are TGTGCCAGCAGAGGTGGGACTAGCGTAAACACCGGGGAGCTGTTTTTT.

The genes are TRBV28 and TRBJ2-7; D might be TRBD1 (5 bases). Trimming took off 4 bases at V and 4 bases at J, with 17 bases between the two ends. The CDR3 has 15 amino acids. The germline CDR1 and CDR2 sequences are MDHEN and SYDVKM. The CDR3 bases are TGTGCCAGCAGTTCAGGGCAGCAGACTTGGTACGAGCAGTACTTC. Translation: CASSSGQQTWYEQYF.

This clone was observed a single time. V gene TRBV6-5 combines with J gene TRBJ2-1; the D is unclear. V lost 2 bases and J lost 7, with 18 bases in between. Germline V gives CDR1 MNHEY, CDR2 SVGAGI. The CDR3 has 16 residues. In DNA form, the CDR3 reads TGTGCCAGCAGTTACAGGGCAGGCTCCCTATGGAATGAGCAGTTCTTC. Its protein product is CASSYRAGSLWNEQFF.

The gene calls are TRBV10-3 and TRBJ2-3, with TRBD2 matching over 7 bases. CDR3 length: 17 amino acids. V trimming: 10 bases; J trimming: 0 bases; junction bases outside the gene matches: 16. Per the germline V gene, CDR1 is ENHRY and CDR2 is SYGVKD. The CDR3 is CATLGVAGEGSTDTQYF. CDR3 bases: TGTGCCACCCTAGGGGTGGCGGGAGAGGGGAGCACAGATACGCAGTATTTT.

V usage is TRBV6-5 and J usage is TRBJ1-1, with TRBD1 identical over 8 bases. The CDR3 loop spans 10 amino acids. Germline assignment: CDR1 MNHEY and CDR2 SVGAGI. Unmatched junction bases numbered 4, after V lost 6 bases and J lost 13 bases. CDR3 coding DNA: TGTGCCAGCAGACACAGGGGGATTTTCTTT. Translating gives CASRHRGIFF.

The J gene is TRBJ2-2, the V gene TRBV7-6; 7 bases fit TRBD1. V shed 5 bases, J shed 6 bases, and the junction held 9 bases outside the gene matches. CDR1 and CDR2 from the germline V gene are SGHVS and FNYEAQ. The CDR3 loop spans 15 amino acids. CDR3: CASSNPTGWAGELFF. The CDR3 nucleotides read TGTGCCAGCAGCAACCCGACAGGGTGGGCCGGGGAGCTGTTTTTT.

With respect to this clone: Other DNA sequences in the same sample also yield this CDR3. The chain joins TRBV7-9 to TRBJ2-1; 12 bases map to TRBD2. The CDR3 runs 15 residues. With 5 bases clipped from V and 4 bases from J, the junction kept 3 bases outside the gene matches. Germline assignment: CDR1 SEHNR and CDR2 FQNEAQ (reference sequence). The CDR3 region has the DNA TGTGCCAGCAGCCTGGGGACTAGCGGGTACAATGAGCAGTTCTTC. Its protein product is CASSLGTSGYNEQFF.

This chain joins TRBV2 and TRBJ2-1, with D possibly being TRBD1 (5 bases). V shed 5 bases and J shed 4 bases, with 15 bases lying between them. Germline CDR1 and CDR2: SNHLY and FYNNEI. The CDR3 is 15 residues long. CDR3 amino acids: CASSLGRGSYNEQFF. CDR3 in DNA: TGTGCCAGCAGTCTTGGTAGGGGATCTTACAATGAGCAGTTCTTC.

This clone appeared once. The rearrangement joins TRBV7-9 to TRBJ2-1; 8 bases match TRBD2. Trimming cost V 2 bases and J 6 bases; bases outside gene matches: 3. This CDR3 comprises 14 residues. CDR1 SEHNR and CDR2 FQNEAQ come from the germline V gene (reference sequence). The CDR3 sequence is CASSLQREFNEQFF. The CDR3 DNA sequence: TGTGCCAGCAGCTTACAGCGGGAGTTCAATGAGCAGTTCTTC.

This chain connects TRBV2 to TRBJ2-7; 7 bases match TRBD2. The germline CDR1 and CDR2 sequences are SNHLY and FYNNEI. The V gene end was trimmed by 2 bases and the J gene end by 7 bases; junction bases not matched to a gene: 11. This CDR3 is 15 amino acids long. The CDR3 sequence: CASSEWQGGLKEQYF. In DNA, the CDR3 is TGTGCCAGCAGTGAATGGCAGGGAGGGTTGAAAGAGCAGTACTTC.

This clone is a singleton in its sample. This sequence joins TRBV6-1 and TRBJ1-4, with TRBD1 matching over 7 bases. V lost 3 bases, J lost 1 base, and 11 bases stayed unmatched. Germline V gives CDR1 MNHNS, CDR2 SASEGT. The CDR3 runs to 18 residues. In nucleotides, the CDR3 is TGTGCCAGCAGTGATTCTTCAGGGGGAAGGATAACTAATGAAAAACTGTTTTTT. Translated: CASSDSSGGRITNEKLFF.

The chain is built from TRBV2 and TRBJ2-1, with 9 bases aligning to TRBD2. CDR1 and CDR2 from the germline V gene are SNHLY and FYNNEI. V lost 3 bases to trimming and J lost 6 bases; unmatched junction nucleotides: 6. The CDR3 totals 15 residues. CDR3 sequence: CASSERLAGLNEQFF. CDR3 nucleotide sequence: TGTGCCAGCAGTGAGCGGCTAGCGGGACTCAATGAGCAGTTCTTC.

The V gene is TRBV7-3, the J gene TRBJ2-6; TRBD2 is a possible D gene (6 bases). Germline lookup yields CDR1 SGHTA and CDR2 FQGTGA. Trimming removed 0 bases from V and 1 base from J, with 16 bases in between. CDR3 length: 19 residues. Here the CDR3 DNA reads TGTGCCAGCAGCTTAACGTTGGTGCGGGATCGGTCTGGGGCCAACGTCCTGACTTTC. This gives the protein CASSLTLVRDRSGANVLTF.

The rearrangement joins TRBV7-9 to TRBJ2-3, with D possibly being TRBD1 (5 bases). The CDR3 runs 17 residues. Trimming took off 0 bases at V and 4 bases at J, with 17 bases between the two ends. Germline assignment: CDR1 SEHNR and CDR2 FQNEAQ (reference sequence). For the CDR3, the DNA is TGTGCCAGCAGCTTAGCCCGGACACACCACGCTCCAGATACGCAGTATTTT. Translating it yields CASSLARTHHAPDTQYF.

This chain connects TRBV5-6 to TRBJ2-1; D is undetermined. Germline CDR1 is SGHDT and CDR2 is YYEEEE. CDR3 length equals 12 residues. V lost 4 bases, J lost 6 bases, and 8 bases lay in between. The CDR3 bases are TGTGCCAGCAGCCCGCATCTCAATGAGCAGTTCTTC. Its translation is CASSPHLNEQFF.

This sequence joins TRBV28 and TRBJ1-1, with D perhaps matching TRBD1 (5 bases). CDR1 is MDHEN and CDR2 is SYDVKM in the germline V gene. The CDR3 consists of 15 residues. V lost 5 bases and J 6 bases, leaving 19 bases between the germline ends. The CDR3, as DNA: TGTGCCAGCAGTAAGGGGCTCCGGGGCTTAGCTGAAGCTTTCTTT. It encodes CASSKGLRGLAEAFF.

The chain joins TRBV6-5 to TRBJ1-1; no reliable D call. Germline V CDR1 and CDR2: MNHEY, SVGAGI. Trimming left V 0 bases short and J 6 bases short, with 14 bases between. The CDR3 loop spans 15 amino acids. CDR3 sequence reads: CASSYSRGRRAEAFF. The CDR3 DNA sequence: TGTGCCAGCAGTTACTCGAGAGGGAGGAGGGCTGAAGCTTTCTTT.

The chain has TRBV18 and TRBJ1-5, with D perhaps TRBD1 (5 bases). The ends were cut back, 4 bases at V and 5 bases at J, with 18 bases in the middle. Germline values: CDR1 KGHSH, CDR2 LQKENI. CDR3 length: 16 amino acids. The CDR3 DNA follows: TGTGCCAGCTCACAGACAACAGGACTGGCGGATCAGCCCCAGCATTTT. This gives the protein CASSQTTGLADQPQHF.